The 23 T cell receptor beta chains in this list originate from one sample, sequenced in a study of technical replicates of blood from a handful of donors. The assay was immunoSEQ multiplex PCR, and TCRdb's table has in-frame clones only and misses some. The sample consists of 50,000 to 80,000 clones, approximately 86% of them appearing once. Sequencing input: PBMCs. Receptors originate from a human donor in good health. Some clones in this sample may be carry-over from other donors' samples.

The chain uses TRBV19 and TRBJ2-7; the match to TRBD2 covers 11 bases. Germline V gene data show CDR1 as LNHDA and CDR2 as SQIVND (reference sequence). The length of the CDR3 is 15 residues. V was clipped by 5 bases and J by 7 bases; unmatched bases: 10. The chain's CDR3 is CASSPDSGGAREQYF. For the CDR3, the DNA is TGTGCCAGTAGTCCCGATAGCGGGGGGGCTCGGGAGCAGTACTTC.

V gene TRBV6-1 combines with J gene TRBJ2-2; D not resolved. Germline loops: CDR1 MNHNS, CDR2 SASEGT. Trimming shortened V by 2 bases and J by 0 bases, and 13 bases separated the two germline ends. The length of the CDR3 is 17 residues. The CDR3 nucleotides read TGTGCCAGCAGTGAATATTTAGGCGGAGCGAACACCGGGGAGCTGTTTTTT. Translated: CASSEYLGGANTGELFF.

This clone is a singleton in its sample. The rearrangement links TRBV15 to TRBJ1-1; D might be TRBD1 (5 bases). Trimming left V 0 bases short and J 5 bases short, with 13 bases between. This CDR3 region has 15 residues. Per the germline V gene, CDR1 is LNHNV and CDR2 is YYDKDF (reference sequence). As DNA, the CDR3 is TGTGCCACCAGCAGAGATGTGGGGGAGGTAACTGAAGCTTTCTTT. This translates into CATSRDVGEVTEAFF.

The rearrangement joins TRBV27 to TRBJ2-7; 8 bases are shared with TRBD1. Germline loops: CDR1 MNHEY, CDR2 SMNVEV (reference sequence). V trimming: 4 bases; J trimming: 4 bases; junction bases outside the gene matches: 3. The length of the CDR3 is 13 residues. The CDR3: CASSYRGDYEQYF. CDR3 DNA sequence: TGTGCCAGCAGTTACAGGGGGGATTACGAGCAGTACTTC.

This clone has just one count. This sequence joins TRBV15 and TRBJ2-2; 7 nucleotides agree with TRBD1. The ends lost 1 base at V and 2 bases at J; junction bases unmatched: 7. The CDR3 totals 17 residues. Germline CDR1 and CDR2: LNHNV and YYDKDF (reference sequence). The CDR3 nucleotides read TGTGCCACCAGCAGAGCAACCGGGACAGTCAACACCGGGGAGCTGTTTTTT. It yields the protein CATSRATGTVNTGELFF.

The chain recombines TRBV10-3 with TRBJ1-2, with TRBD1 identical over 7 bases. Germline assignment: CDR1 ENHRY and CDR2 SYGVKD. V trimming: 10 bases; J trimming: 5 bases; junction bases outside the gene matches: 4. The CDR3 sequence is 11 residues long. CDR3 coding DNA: TGTGCCACAGGGACAGCTTATGGCTACACCTTC. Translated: CATGTAYGYTF.

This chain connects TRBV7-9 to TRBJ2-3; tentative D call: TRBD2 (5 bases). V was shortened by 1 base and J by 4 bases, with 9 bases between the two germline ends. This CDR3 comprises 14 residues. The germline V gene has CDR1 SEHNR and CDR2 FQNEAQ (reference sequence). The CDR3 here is CASSLGEAADTQYF. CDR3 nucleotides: TGTGCCAGCAGCTTAGGAGAAGCGGCAGATACGCAGTATTTT. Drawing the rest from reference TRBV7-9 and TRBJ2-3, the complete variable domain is DTGVSQNPRHKITKRGQNVTFRCDPISEHNRLYWYRQTLGQGPEFLTYFQNEAQLEKSRLLSDRFSAERPKGSFSTLEIQRTEQGDSAMYLCASSLGEAADTQYFGPGTRLTVL.

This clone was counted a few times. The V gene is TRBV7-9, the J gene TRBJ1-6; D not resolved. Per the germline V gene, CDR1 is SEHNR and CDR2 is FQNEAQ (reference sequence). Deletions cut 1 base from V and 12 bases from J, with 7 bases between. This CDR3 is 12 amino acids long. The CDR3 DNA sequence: TGTGCCAGCAGCTTAGAAGGAGGACCCCTCCACTTT. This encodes CASSLEGGPLHF.

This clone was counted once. The CDR3 loop is CASSIVSGTGGAEAFF. CDR3 sequence (DNA): TGTGCCAGTAGTATAGTGTCGGGAACAGGGGGCGCCGAAGCTTTCTTT. The chain couples TRBV19 to TRBJ1-1; TRBD1 matches 9 bases. Germline CDR1 is LNHDA and CDR2 is SQIVND (reference sequence). J was trimmed by 8 bases and V by 1 base; bases with no gene match: 11. The CDR3 runs 16 residues.

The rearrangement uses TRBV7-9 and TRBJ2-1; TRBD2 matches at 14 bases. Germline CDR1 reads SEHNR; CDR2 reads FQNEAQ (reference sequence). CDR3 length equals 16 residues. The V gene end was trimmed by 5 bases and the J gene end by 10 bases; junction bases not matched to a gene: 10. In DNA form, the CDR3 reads TGTGCCAGCAGCCCTCCGGGACTAGCGGGAGCAAAGGAGCAGTTCTTC. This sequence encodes CASSPPGLAGAKEQFF.

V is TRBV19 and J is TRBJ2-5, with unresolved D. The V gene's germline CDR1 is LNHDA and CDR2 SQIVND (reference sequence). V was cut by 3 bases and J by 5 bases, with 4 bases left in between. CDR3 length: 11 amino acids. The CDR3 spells CASSIMETQYF. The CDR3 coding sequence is TGTGCCAGTAGTATTATGGAGACCCAGTACTTC. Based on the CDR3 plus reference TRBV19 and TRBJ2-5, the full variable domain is DGGITQSPKYLFRKEGQNVTLSCEQNLNHDAMYWYRQDPGQGLRLIYYSQIVNDFQKGDIAEGYSVSREKKESFPLTVTSAQKNPTAFYLCASSIMETQYFGPGTRLLVL.

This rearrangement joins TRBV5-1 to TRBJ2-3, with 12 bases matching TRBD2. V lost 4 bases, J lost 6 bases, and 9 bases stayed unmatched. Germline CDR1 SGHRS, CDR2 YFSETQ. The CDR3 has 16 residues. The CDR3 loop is CASSPTSGRRLDTQYF. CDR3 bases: TGCGCCAGCAGCCCGACTAGCGGGAGAAGGTTGGATACGCAGTATTTT.

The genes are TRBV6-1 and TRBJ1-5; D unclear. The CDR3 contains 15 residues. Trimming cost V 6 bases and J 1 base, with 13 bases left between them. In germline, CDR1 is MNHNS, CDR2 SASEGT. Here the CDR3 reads CASRPRQASNQPQHF. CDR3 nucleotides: TGTGCCAGCAGACCCCGGCAGGCGAGCAATCAGCCCCAGCATTTT.

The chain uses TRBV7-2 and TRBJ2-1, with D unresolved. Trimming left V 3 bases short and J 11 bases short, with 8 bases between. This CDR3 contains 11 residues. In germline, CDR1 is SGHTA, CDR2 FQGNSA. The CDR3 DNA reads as TGTGCCAGCAGCTTGACTCCCAAGCAGTTCTTC. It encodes CASSLTPKQFF.

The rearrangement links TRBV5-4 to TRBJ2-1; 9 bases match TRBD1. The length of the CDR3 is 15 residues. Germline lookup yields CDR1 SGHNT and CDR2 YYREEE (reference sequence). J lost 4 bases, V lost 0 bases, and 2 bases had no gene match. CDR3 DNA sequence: TGTGCCAGCAGCTTGGAACAGGGGGCTTACAATGAGCAGTTCTTC. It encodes CASSLEQGAYNEQFF.

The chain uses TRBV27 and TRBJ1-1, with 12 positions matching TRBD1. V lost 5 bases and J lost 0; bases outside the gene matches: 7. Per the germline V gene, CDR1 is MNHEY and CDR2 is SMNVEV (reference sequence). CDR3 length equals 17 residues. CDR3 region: CASSTAGQGAMNTEAFF. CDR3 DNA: TGTGCCAGCAGTACCGCGGGACAGGGGGCTATGAACACTGAAGCTTTCTTT.

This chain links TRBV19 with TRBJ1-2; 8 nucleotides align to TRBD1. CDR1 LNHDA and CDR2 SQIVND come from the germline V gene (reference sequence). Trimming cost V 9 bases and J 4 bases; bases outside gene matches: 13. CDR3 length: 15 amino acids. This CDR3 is CASTDRGSSSYGYTF. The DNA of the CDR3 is TGTGCCAGCACCGACAGGGGATCCTCGAGCTATGGCTACACCTTC.

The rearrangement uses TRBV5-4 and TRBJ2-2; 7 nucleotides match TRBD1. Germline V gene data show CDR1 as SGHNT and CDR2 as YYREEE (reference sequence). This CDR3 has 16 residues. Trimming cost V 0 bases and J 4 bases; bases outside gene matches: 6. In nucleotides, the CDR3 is TGTGCCAGCAGCTTGGGGACAACAGGGGTCACCGGGGAGCTGTTTTTT. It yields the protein CASSLGTTGVTGELFF.

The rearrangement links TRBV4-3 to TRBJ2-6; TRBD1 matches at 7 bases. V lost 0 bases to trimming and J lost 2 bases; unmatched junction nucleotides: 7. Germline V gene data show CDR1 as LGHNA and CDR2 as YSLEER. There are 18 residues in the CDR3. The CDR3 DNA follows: TGCGCCAGCAGCCAAGAAAGTTGGCAGGGGGCTGGGGCCAACGTCCTGACTTTC. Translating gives CASSQESWQGAGANVLTF.

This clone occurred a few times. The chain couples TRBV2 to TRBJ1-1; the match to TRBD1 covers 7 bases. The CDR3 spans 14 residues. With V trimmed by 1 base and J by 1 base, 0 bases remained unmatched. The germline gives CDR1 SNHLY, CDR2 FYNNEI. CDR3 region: CASSEGTGNTEAFF. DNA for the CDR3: TGTGCCAGCAGTGAAGGGACAGGGAACACTGAAGCTTTCTTT.

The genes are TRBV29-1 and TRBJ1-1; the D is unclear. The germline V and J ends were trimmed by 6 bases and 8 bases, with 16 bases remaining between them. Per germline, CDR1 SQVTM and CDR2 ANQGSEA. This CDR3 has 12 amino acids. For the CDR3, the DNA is TGCAGCGTAAAAGAGGGCCAGTCAGAAGCTTTCTTT. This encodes CSVKEGQSEAFF.

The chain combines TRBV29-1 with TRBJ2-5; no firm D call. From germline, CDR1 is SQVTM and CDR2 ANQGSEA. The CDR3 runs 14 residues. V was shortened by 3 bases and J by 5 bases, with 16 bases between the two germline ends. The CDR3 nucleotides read TGCAGCGTTGAGACGGAGAGTTCGTTCGAGACCCAGTACTTC. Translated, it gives CSVETESSFETQYF.

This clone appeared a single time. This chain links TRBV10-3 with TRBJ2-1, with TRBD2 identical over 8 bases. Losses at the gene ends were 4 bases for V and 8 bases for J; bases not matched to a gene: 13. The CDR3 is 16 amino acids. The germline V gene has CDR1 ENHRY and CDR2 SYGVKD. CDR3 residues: CAISAGAGAISDEQFF. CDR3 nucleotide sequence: TGTGCCATCAGTGCCGGAGCGGGGGCAATATCGGATGAGCAGTTCTTC.